These 27 T cell receptor beta chains were sequenced from one sample in a study of cytomegalovirus exposure and HLA in healthy donors. Primers: 60 Vbeta forward and 13 Jbeta reverse. TCRdb keeps only in-frame clones here, not all; method: immunoSEQ multiplex PCR. The table lists more than 50,000 clones, 85% of them singletons. The material sequenced was PBMCs. The receptor set was obtained from a female donor in good health and CMV-seronegative.

The CDR3 is CASSPRGEGDNEQFF. The CDR3, as DNA: TGTGCCAGCAGCCCCCGTGGCGAGGGAGACAATGAGCAGTTCTTC. V gene TRBV9 combines with J gene TRBJ2-1, with a possible D match to TRBD2 (5 bases). V was pared by 4 bases and J by 5 bases, with 16 bases between. The CDR3 spans 15 residues. Germline lookup yields CDR1 SGDLS and CDR2 YYNGEE.

This clone was found once. The J gene is TRBJ1-1, the V gene TRBV7-9, with 7 nucleotides matching TRBD1. The CDR3 loop spans 15 amino acids. J lost 0 bases, V lost 3 bases, and 4 bases had no gene match. Germline loops: CDR1 SEHNR, CDR2 FQNEAQ (reference sequence). The CDR3 loop reads CASSFWTGLNTEAFF. In DNA form, the CDR3 reads TGTGCCAGCAGCTTCTGGACAGGTCTGAACACTGAAGCTTTCTTT.

This clone was seen just once. The V gene is TRBV4-1, the J gene TRBJ2-1; no firm D call. Germline V lookup: CDR1 MGHRA, CDR2 YSYEKL. Between the trimmed V and J ends, which lost 1 base and 0 bases, there was a span of 10 bases. This CDR3 is 16 amino acids long. CDR3 DNA sequence: TGCGCCAGCAGCCAAGTAAACCTAGTCTCCTACAATGAGCAGTTCTTC. This encodes CASSQVNLVSYNEQFF.

This chain connects TRBV5-1 to TRBJ2-5, with D tentatively TRBD2 (6 bases). CDR1 and CDR2 from the germline V gene are SGHRS and YFSETQ. The CDR3 loop spans 16 amino acids. Trimming left V 0 bases short and J 2 bases short, with 14 bases between. This CDR3 reads CASSLEAGLRQETQYF. The CDR3 DNA reads as TGCGCCAGCAGCTTGGAGGCGGGGTTAAGACAAGAGACCCAGTACTTC.

The gene calls are TRBV6-5 and TRBJ2-7; TRBD1 matches 7 bases. The CDR3 sequence is 16 residues long. Germline CDR1 MNHEY, CDR2 SVGAGI. J lost 6 bases, V lost 2 bases, and 13 bases had no gene match. The chain's CDR3 is CASSYADRSPRAEQYF. CDR3 bases: TGTGCCAGCAGTTACGCGGACAGGTCCCCTCGGGCCGAGCAGTACTTC.

The genes are TRBV27 and TRBJ1-1; D ambiguous. Germline V lookup: CDR1 MNHEY, CDR2 SMNVEV (reference sequence). The CDR3 extends over 15 amino acids. Trimming took off 5 bases at V and 5 bases at J, with 18 bases between the two ends. The CDR3 DNA reads as TGTGCCAGCAGTCCCCGGACCGGGATTAGGACTGAAGCTTTCTTT. Protein: CASSPRTGIRTEAFF.

The rearrangement links TRBV4-3 to TRBJ2-7; D gene unclear. The V end lost 0 bases, the J end lost 7 bases, and 10 bases lay between the germline ends. CDR1 is LGHNA and CDR2 is YSLEER in the germline V gene. The CDR3 is 13 amino acids. The CDR3 loop reads CASSQDTKEEQYF. The CDR3 nucleotides are TGCGCCAGCAGCCAAGACACCAAGGAGGAGCAGTACTTC.

V and J are TRBV28 and TRBJ1-4, with TRBD1 matching over 8 bases. The CDR3 totals 19 residues. The germline gives CDR1 MDHEN, CDR2 SYDVKM. Trimming at V came to 5 bases and at J to 0 bases, leaving 14 bases not matched to a gene. The CDR3 DNA is TGTGCCAGCAGTCCTGGACAGGGACACTACCTAGCAACTAATGAAAAACTGTTTTTT. Encoded protein: CASSPGQGHYLATNEKLFF. Full variable domain (missing parts from reference TRBV28 and TRBJ1-4): DVKVTQSSRYLVKRTGEKVFLECVQDMDHENMFWYRQDPGLGLRLIYFSYDVKMKEKGDIPEGYSVSREKKERFSLILESASTNQTSMYLCASSPGQGHYLATNEKLFFGSGTQLSVL.

The chain couples TRBV28 to TRBJ1-2, with 9 bases identical to TRBD1. V gave up 5 bases and J gave up 8 bases; unmatched junction bases: 12. CDR1 and CDR2 from the germline V gene are MDHEN and SYDVKM. The CDR3 has 15 amino acids. The CDR3 DNA is TGTGCCAGCAGTGAATCCGGGACAGGGAATGAGGGCTACACCTTC. Its translation: CASSESGTGNEGYTF.

This rearrangement joins TRBV28 to TRBJ2-4; D unresolved. CDR1 is MDHEN, CDR2 SYDVKM, per germline. V lost 5 bases and J 11 bases, leaving 13 bases between the germline ends. The CDR3 is made up of 12 amino acids. CDR3 sequence (DNA): TGTGCCAGCAGTCCTCAGGTTTCACTTCAGTACTTC. This codes for CASSPQVSLQYF.

The chain has TRBV6-5 and TRBJ2-7; 7 nucleotides agree with TRBD2. This CDR3 spans 14 amino acids. Germline CDR1 and CDR2: MNHEY and SVGAGI. The V and J ends lost 3 bases and 3 bases, in that order; junction bases with no gene match: 5. This chain's CDR3 is CASSYGGRVYEQYF. The CDR3 region has the DNA TGTGCCAGCAGTTATGGGGGGAGGGTCTACGAGCAGTACTTC.

The J gene is TRBJ1-4, the V gene TRBV2; 10 nucleotides line up with TRBD1. Per the germline V gene, CDR1 is SNHLY and CDR2 is FYNNEI. The CDR3 loop spans 15 amino acids. V lost 6 bases to trimming and J lost 2 bases; unmatched junction nucleotides: 3. CDR3 DNA sequence: TGTGCCAGCAGACAGACAGGGGGCACTAATGAAAAACTGTTTTTT. Translation: CASRQTGGTNEKLFF.

The table lists this clone with a few counts. The chain has TRBV6-6 and TRBJ2-1; the D gene is possibly TRBD2 (6 bases). The ends were cut back, 7 bases at V and 4 bases at J, with 17 bases in the middle. This CDR3 is 15 amino acids long. In germline, CDR1 is MNHNY, CDR2 SVGAGI (reference sequence). The CDR3 sequence is CASTPRGGNYNEQFF. For the CDR3, the DNA is TGTGCCAGCACCCCTCGGGGCGGGAATTACAATGAGCAGTTCTTC.

Regarding this clone: The same CDR3 arises from other DNA sequences in this sample as well. The gene calls are TRBV7-9 and TRBJ2-7; 7 nucleotides agree with TRBD1. The germline CDR1 and CDR2 sequences are SEHNR and FQNEAQ (reference sequence). The junction had 0 bases not matched to a gene; V was cut back by 1 base and J by 0 bases. The CDR3 is 14 amino acids. The CDR3 loop is CASSLGDSSYEQYF. The CDR3, as DNA: TGTGCCAGCAGCTTAGGGGACAGCTCCTACGAGCAGTACTTC. Complete variable domain (other parts from reference TRBV7-9 and TRBJ2-7): DTGVSQNPRHKITKRGQNVTFRCDPISEHNRLYWYRQTLGQGPEFLTYFQNEAQLEKSRLLSDRFSAERPKGSFSTLEIQRTEQGDSAMYLCASSLGDSSYEQYFGPGTRLTVT.

J is TRBJ2-7 and V is TRBV5-1, with 10 bases identical to TRBD2. Germline trimming cut 0 bases from V and 7 bases from J; bases unmatched to any gene: 7. The CDR3 has 15 amino acids. The germline V gene has CDR1 SGHRS and CDR2 YFSETQ. CDR3 amino acids: CASSLGLAGAGEQYF. The CDR3 DNA sequence: TGCGCCAGCAGCTTGGGGCTAGCGGGGGCGGGGGAGCAGTACTTC.

The chain recombines TRBV19 with TRBJ1-1, with 7 positions matching TRBD1. The CDR3 contains 13 residues. Germline CDR1 is LNHDA and CDR2 is SQIVND (reference sequence). The junction had 3 bases not matched to a gene; V was cut back by 5 bases and J by 3 bases. Written as DNA, the CDR3 is TGTGCCAGTAGTTTTACAGGGGACACTGAAGCTTTCTTT. Protein product: CASSFTGDTEAFF.

The V call is TRBV5-5, the J call TRBJ2-3, with TRBD2 identical over 11 bases. The CDR3 is 15 amino acids. The junction had 6 bases not matched to a gene; V was cut back by 3 bases and J by 6 bases. The germline V gene has CDR1 SGHKS and CDR2 YYEKEE (reference sequence). CDR3 sequence: CASSSGLAVGDTQYF. The CDR3 DNA is TGTGCCAGCAGCTCGGGACTAGCGGTCGGGGATACGCAGTATTTT.

This sequence joins TRBV4-2 and TRBJ2-5; D gene unclear. With 1 base removed from V and 5 bases from J, the gap between germline ends came to 11 bases. CDR3 length: 14 residues. Looked up from germline, CDR1 is LGHNA and CDR2 is YNFKEQ. The CDR3 reads CASSQVGETETQYF. CDR3 nucleotide sequence: TGTGCCAGCAGCCAAGTCGGAGAAACGGAGACCCAGTACTTC.

The gene calls are TRBV5-1 and TRBJ1-4; 9 nucleotides match TRBD1. Germline V gene lookup returns CDR1 SGHRS and CDR2 YFSETQ. The CDR3 has 15 residues. Trimming cost V 2 bases and J 8 bases; bases outside gene matches: 7. Here the CDR3 DNA reads TGCGCCAGCAGCTTAACCGGGACAGGGAGGGAAAAACTGTTTTTT. This sequence encodes CASSLTGTGREKLFF. The complete variable domain, with remaining parts taken from reference TRBV5-1 and TRBJ1-4, reads KAGVTQTPRYLIKTRGQQVTLSCSPISGHRSVSWYQQTPGQGLQFLFEYFSETQRNKGNFPGRFSGRQFSNSRSEMNVSTLELGDSALYLCASSLTGTGREKLFFGSGTQLSVL.

V usage is TRBV6-1 and J usage is TRBJ2-1; D gene uncertain. CDR3 size: 12 residues. Trimming left V 5 bases short and J 4 bases short, with 6 bases between. The V gene's germline CDR1 is MNHNS and CDR2 SASEGT. The CDR3 DNA sequence: TGTGCCAGCAGTTTTACTTACAATGAGCAGTTCTTC. This gives the protein CASSFTYNEQFF.

The chain uses TRBV5-1 and TRBJ1-1; a weak D match, TRBD1 (5 bases). Trimming cost V 7 bases and J 0 bases, with 19 bases left between them. Looked up from germline, CDR1 is SGHRS and CDR2 is YFSETQ. CDR3 length equals 16 residues. Here the CDR3 DNA reads TGCGCCAGCCACTCCGGGGGAGGGCGCTTGAACACTGAAGCTTTCTTT. Protein product: CASHSGGGRLNTEAFF.

This chain uses TRBV5-6 with TRBJ1-5; 7 nucleotides align to TRBD1. The CDR3 is 15 amino acids. Germline V gene lookup returns CDR1 SGHDT and CDR2 YYEEEE. With 5 bases clipped from V and 5 bases from J, the junction kept 10 bases outside the gene matches. The CDR3 coding sequence is TGTGCCAGCAGTAAGACAGGGTTCGAGGATCAGCCCCAGCATTTT. It translates to CASSKTGFEDQPQHF.

The V and J genes are TRBV29-1 and TRBJ1-3; D is unclear. Germline loops: CDR1 SQVTM, CDR2 ANQGSEA. This CDR3 has 14 amino acids. V was trimmed by 1 base and J by 4 bases, leaving 11 bases between them. In DNA form, the CDR3 reads TGCAGCGTTGAAGGCCTAACGGAGGGAAACACCATATATTTT. Amino acid sequence: CSVEGLTEGNTIYF.

This clone appeared a single time. This chain connects TRBV27 to TRBJ1-2, with 10 nucleotides matching TRBD1. V gave up 6 bases and J gave up 0 bases; unmatched junction bases: 7. This CDR3 is 16 amino acids long. Germline CDR1 is MNHEY and CDR2 is SMNVEV (reference sequence). The CDR3 coding sequence is TGTGCCAGCAGAACCCTAGGACAGGGGGCTAACTATGGCTACACCTTC. This translates into CASRTLGQGANYGYTF.

This CDR3 is CASGRRLAGGPTTQYF. The CDR3 coding sequence is TGCGCCAGCGGCCGAAGACTAGCGGGGGGGCCGACGACCCAGTACTTC. The chain joins TRBV5-1 to TRBJ2-5, with TRBD2 matching 14 bases. The ends lost 7 bases at V and 7 bases at J; junction bases unmatched: 12. CDR1 and CDR2 (germline): SGHRS, YFSETQ. This CDR3 contains 16 residues.

The gene calls are TRBV4-1 and TRBJ2-5; 12 nucleotides align to TRBD2. The germline V gene has CDR1 MGHRA and CDR2 YSYEKL. The CDR3 totals 17 residues. Unmatched junction bases numbered 3, after V lost 0 bases and J lost 1 base. The CDR3 DNA sequence: TGCGCCAGCAGCCAAGAGGGACTAGCGGGTTTCCAAGAGACCCAGTACTTC. It codes for CASSQEGLAGFQETQYF.

This chain connects TRBV7-2 to TRBJ2-1; TRBD2 matches 8 bases. V was pared by 2 bases and J by 12 bases, with 15 bases of the junction left unmatched. This CDR3 spans 16 amino acids. CDR1 and CDR2 (germline): SGHTA, FQGNSA. Here the CDR3 reads CASSLFKGLVPRGQFF. CDR3 DNA: TGTGCCAGCAGCTTATTTAAGGGACTAGTTCCACGAGGGCAGTTCTTC.